The 17 T cell receptor beta chains given below trace back to one sample, sequenced in a study of cytomegalovirus exposure and HLA in healthy donors. PCR used 60 Vbeta primers and 13 Jbeta primers. Measured with immunoSEQ multiplex PCR; TCRdb has only the in-frame clones, and not every one. The sample has 250,000 or so clones; 85% are singletons. What was sequenced was PBMCs. The receptors were gathered from a human donor in good health.

The gene calls are TRBV5-1 and TRBJ1-2, with D perhaps TRBD1 (5 bases). V lost 0 bases to trimming and J lost 6 bases, with 15 bases between them. The CDR3 sequence is 15 residues long. CDR1 is SGHRS, CDR2 YFSETQ, per germline. The CDR3 is CASSLVTGTADGYTF. CDR3 nucleotide sequence: TGCGCCAGCAGCTTGGTGACCGGGACTGCGGATGGCTACACCTTC.

The V and J genes are TRBV7-8 and TRBJ2-5, with D unclear. Trimming removed 1 base at V and 0 bases at J, with 6 bases between. Germline CDR1 SGHVS, CDR2 FQNEAQ. The CDR3 extends over 14 amino acids. CDR3 protein: CASSLGAYQETQYF. The CDR3, as DNA: TGTGCCAGCAGCTTAGGGGCGTACCAAGAGACCCAGTACTTC.

The V and J genes are TRBV6-1 and TRBJ2-7; D perhaps matches TRBD2 (6 bases). The V end was cut by 1 base, the J end by 2 bases, with 9 bases between. The V gene's germline CDR1 is MNHNS and CDR2 SASEGT. The CDR3 length is 14 residues. CDR3 bases: TGTGCCAGCAGTGAAGTTGGAGGGGCCTACGAGCAGTACTTC. This codes for CASSEVGGAYEQYF.

This clone turned up a few times. The rearrangement joins TRBV28 to TRBJ1-5; D is undetermined. The CDR3 consists of 14 residues. V gave up 2 bases and J gave up 3 bases, with 8 bases separating them. Germline V lookup: CDR1 MDHEN, CDR2 SYDVKM. The CDR3 here is CASSLVQINQPQHF. In DNA, the CDR3 is TGTGCCAGCAGTTTAGTGCAGATCAATCAGCCCCAGCATTTT. Complete variable domain (other parts from reference TRBV28 and TRBJ1-5): DVKVTQSSRYLVKRTGEKVFLECVQDMDHENMFWYRQDPGLGLRLIYFSYDVKMKEKGDIPEGYSVSREKKERFSLILESASTNQTSMYLCASSLVQINQPQHFGDGTRLSIL.

The V and J genes are TRBV5-1 and TRBJ2-7; D is possibly TRBD1 (8 bases). Germline V CDR1 and CDR2: SGHRS, YFSETQ. CDR3 length: 16 residues. Trimming removed 4 bases from V and 2 bases from J, with 19 bases in between. The CDR3 DNA is TGCGCCAGCAGCCTAACCGGACAGGGACTAACCTACGAGCAGTACTTC. It yields the protein CASSLTGQGLTYEQYF.

This sequence joins TRBV19 and TRBJ2-4; TRBD1 matches at 12 bases. The ends lost 9 bases at V and 0 bases at J; junction bases unmatched: 24. The V gene's germline CDR1 is LNHDA and CDR2 SQIVND (reference sequence). This CDR3 spans 22 amino acids. The CDR3: CASRGPGTGGKFAGLAKNIQYF. Here the CDR3 DNA reads TGTGCCAGCCGAGGCCCCGGGACAGGGGGCAAGTTTGCGGGACTAGCCAAAAACATTCAGTACTTC.

The rearrangement links TRBV15 to TRBJ2-2; D is unclear. The CDR3 spans 13 residues. Trimming shortened V by 1 base and J by 6 bases, and 6 bases separated the two germline ends. The V gene's germline CDR1 is LNHNV and CDR2 YYDKDF (reference sequence). CDR3 DNA: TGTGCCACCAGCAGAGTAGTGTCCGGGGAGCTGTTTTTT. This codes for CATSRVVSGELFF.

The gene calls are TRBV5-4 and TRBJ2-7, with 10 nucleotides matching TRBD2. The CDR3 has 14 amino acids. Germline V CDR1 and CDR2: SGHNT, YYREEE (reference sequence). V lost 4 bases to trimming and J lost 4 bases; unmatched junction nucleotides: 5. CDR3 sequence (DNA): TGTGCCAGCAGCCCTAGCGGGAGCATATACGAGCAGTACTTC. Its protein is CASSPSGSIYEQYF. Full variable domain (outside the CDR3, taken from reference TRBV5-4 and TRBJ2-7): ETGVTQSPTHLIKTRGQQVTLRCSSQSGHNTVSWYQQALGQGPQFIFQYYREEENGRGNFPPRFSGLQFPNYSSELNVNALELDDSALYLCASSPSGSIYEQYFGPGTRLTVT.

V gene TRBV10-3 combines with J gene TRBJ2-7, with 10 bases fitting TRBD1. After removal of 0 bases from V and 4 bases from J, the junction contained 6 bases not matched to a gene. The CDR3 extends over 16 amino acids. Germline V gene data show CDR1 as ENHRY and CDR2 as SYGVKD. The CDR3 coding sequence is TGTGCCATCAGTGAGTCTGGACAGGGGGGAAGGTACGAGCAGTACTTC. Amino acids: CAISESGQGGRYEQYF.

This chain connects TRBV6-1 to TRBJ2-2; D is unclear. Trimming removed 6 bases at V and 10 bases at J, with 12 bases between. Germline CDR1 is MNHNS and CDR2 is SASEGT. The CDR3 has 12 amino acids. Here the CDR3 reads CASRTLKEELFF. CDR3 nucleotide sequence: TGTGCCAGCAGGACTCTGAAGGAGGAGCTGTTTTTT.

The V gene is TRBV11-2, the J gene TRBJ2-7; weak D call: TRBD1 (7 bases). V dropped 8 bases and J dropped 2 bases, with 19 bases sitting between them. CDR1 and CDR2 (germline): SGHAT, FQNNGV. There are 15 residues in the CDR3. CDR3: CASCVGGGYTYEQYF. As DNA, the CDR3 is TGTGCCAGCTGCGTAGGAGGGGGCTATACCTACGAGCAGTACTTC. Drawing the rest from reference TRBV11-2 and TRBJ2-7, the complete variable domain is EAGVAQSPRYKIIEKRQSVAFWCNPISGHATLYWYQQILGQGPKLLIQFQNNGVVDDSQLPKDRFSAERLKGVDSTLKIQPAKLEDSAVYLCASCVGGGYTYEQYFGPGTRLTVT.

The chain couples TRBV6-5 to TRBJ2-7, with TRBD2 matching 9 bases. V lost 0 bases and J lost 4; bases outside the gene matches: 7. This CDR3 is built from 16 residues. The V gene's germline CDR1 is MNHEY and CDR2 SVGAGI. The CDR3 sequence is CASSYSGGRGLYEQYF. CDR3 coding DNA: TGTGCCAGCAGTTACTCTGGCGGGAGGGGTCTATACGAGCAGTACTTC.

V and J are TRBV28 and TRBJ2-5, with 7 bases matching TRBD2. The ends lost 5 bases at V and 3 bases at J; junction bases unmatched: 12. The CDR3 totals 16 residues. The germline CDR1 and CDR2 sequences are MDHEN and SYDVKM. The DNA of the CDR3 is TGTGCCAGCAGTACCCTCCCCGCGGGAGCCAAAGAGACCCAGTACTTC. Translated, it gives CASSTLPAGAKETQYF.

This chain links TRBV30 with TRBJ1-2; the D is unclear. This CDR3 is 12 amino acids long. Germline CDR1 GTSNPN, CDR2 SVGIG (reference sequence). Trimming shortened V by 4 bases and J by 0 bases, and 6 bases separated the two germline ends. The CDR3 loop is CAWTLSNYGYTF. CDR3 coding DNA: TGTGCCTGGACTCTATCTAACTATGGCTACACCTTC. The variable domain in full, completed from reference TRBV30 and TRBJ1-2, reads SQTIHQWPATLVQPVGSPLSLECTVEGTSNPNLYWYRQAAGRGLQLLFYSVGIGQISSEVPQNLSASRPQDRQFILSSKKLLLSDSGFYLCAWTLSNYGYTFGSGTRLTVV.

CDR3 protein: CASSDLRDRDFGYTF. CDR3 coding DNA: TGTGCCAGCAGTGACCTCCGGGACAGGGATTTCGGCTACACCTTC. The chain combines TRBV6-4 with TRBJ1-2, with 9 bases fitting TRBD1. The CDR3 sequence is 15 residues long. V lost 2 bases to trimming and J lost 8 bases; unmatched junction nucleotides: 9. Germline CDR1 and CDR2: MRHNA and SNTAGT.

The rearrangement links TRBV27 to TRBJ2-7; 9 bases are shared with TRBD2. Germline V gene sequence: CDR1 MNHEY, CDR2 SMNVEV (reference sequence). The junction had 6 bases not matched to a gene; V was cut back by 0 bases and J by 3 bases. The CDR3 has 16 residues. CDR3 sequence reads: CASSLSKLAGFYEQYF. CDR3 in DNA: TGTGCCAGCAGTTTATCGAAACTAGCGGGCTTCTACGAGCAGTACTTC.

The chain uses TRBV28 and TRBJ2-3; D ambiguous. The CDR3 loop spans 14 amino acids. With 8 bases removed from V and 8 bases from J, the gap between germline ends came to 20 bases. Germline V gene sequence: CDR1 MDHEN, CDR2 SYDVKM. For the CDR3, the DNA is TGTGCCAGCTCCTCGAGCACTATCGAGCGTACGCAGTATTTT. As protein: CASSSSTIERTQYF. Based on the CDR3 plus reference TRBV28 and TRBJ2-3, the full variable domain is DVKVTQSSRYLVKRTGEKVFLECVQDMDHENMFWYRQDPGLGLRLIYFSYDVKMKEKGDIPEGYSVSREKKERFSLILESASTNQTSMYLCASSSSTIERTQYFGPGTRLTVL.